This paragraph reports one TCR beta chain. Naive-designated CD8 cells lacked CD45RO, were positively enriched for CCR7, and omitted terminally differentiated effector memory CD45RA+ cells. The assay was immunoSEQ multiplex PCR, and TCRdb's table has in-frame clones only and misses some. The sample holds around 2.1 million clones, about 92% seen once. These data come from a study of shared clonotypes between healthy human individuals. Germline trimming cut 1 base from V and 5 bases from J; bases unmatched to any gene: 3. The CDR3 runs to 15 residues. Germline V gives CDR1 SEHNR, CDR2 FQNEAQ (reference sequence).

The chain combines TRBV7-9 with TRBJ2-2; the match to TRBD2 covers 8 bases. Sequencing input: naive CD8+ T cells from PBMCs. The TCR comes from a man between 18 and 35 years old in good health. Some clones in this sample may be carry-over from other donors' samples. The CDR3 loop reads CASSLVREGTGELFF. CDR3 in DNA: TGTGCCAGCAGCTTAGTTCGGGAGGGTACCGGGGAGCTGTTTTTT.